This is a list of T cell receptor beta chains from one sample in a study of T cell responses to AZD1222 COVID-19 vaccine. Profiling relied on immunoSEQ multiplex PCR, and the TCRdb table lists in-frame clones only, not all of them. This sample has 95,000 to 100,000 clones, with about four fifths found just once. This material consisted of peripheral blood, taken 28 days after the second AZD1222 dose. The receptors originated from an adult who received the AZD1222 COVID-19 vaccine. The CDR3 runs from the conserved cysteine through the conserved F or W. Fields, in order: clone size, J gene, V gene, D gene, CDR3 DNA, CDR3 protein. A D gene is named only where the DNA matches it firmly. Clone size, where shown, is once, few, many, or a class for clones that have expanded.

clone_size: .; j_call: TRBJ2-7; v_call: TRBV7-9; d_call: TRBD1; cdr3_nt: TGTGCCAGCAGCTTAGGACTTGGACAGGGGACCCACGAGCAGTACTTC; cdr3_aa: CASSLGLGQGTHEQYF
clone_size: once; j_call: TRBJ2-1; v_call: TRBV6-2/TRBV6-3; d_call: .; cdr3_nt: TGTGCCAGCAGTCGACCACCTTTCCCCCAATACAATGAGCAGTTCTTC; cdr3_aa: CASSRPPFPQYNEQFF
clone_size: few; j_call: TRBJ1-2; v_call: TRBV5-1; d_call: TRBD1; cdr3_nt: TGCGCCAGCAGCTCAGAGGACAGGGCTTATGGCTACACCTTC; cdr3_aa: CASSSEDRAYGYTF
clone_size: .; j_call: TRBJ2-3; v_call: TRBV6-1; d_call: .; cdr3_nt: TGTGCCAGCAGTGAACGGACCCCACGCCCAGGCACAGATACGCAGTATTTT; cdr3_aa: CASSERTPRPGTDTQYF
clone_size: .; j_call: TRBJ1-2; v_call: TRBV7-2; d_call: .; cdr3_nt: .; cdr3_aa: CASSFGNGYTF
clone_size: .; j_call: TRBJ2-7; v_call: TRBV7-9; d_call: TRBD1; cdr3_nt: TGTGCCAGCAGCCGCCCGGACAGGGAAGCCTACGAGCAGTACTTC; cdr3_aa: CASSRPDREAYEQYF
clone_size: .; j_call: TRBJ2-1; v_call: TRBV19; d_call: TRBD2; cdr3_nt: TGTGCCAGTAGTCGGAGGCTAGCGGGAAATGGGGGTGAGCAGTTCTTC; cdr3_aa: CASSRRLAGNGGEQFF
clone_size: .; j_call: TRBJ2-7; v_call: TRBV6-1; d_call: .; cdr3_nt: TGTGCCAGCAGTGGGTCGGCCCCGAGTTTACCCCCCTCCTACGAGCAGTACTTC; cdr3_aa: CASSGSAPSLPPSYEQYF
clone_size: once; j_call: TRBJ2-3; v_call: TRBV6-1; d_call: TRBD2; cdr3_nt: TGTGCCAGCAGTGAATTAGCGGGGGAGTTAGATACGCAGTATTTT; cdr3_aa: CASSELAGELDTQYF
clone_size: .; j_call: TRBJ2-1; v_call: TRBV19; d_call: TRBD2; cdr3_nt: TGTGCCAGTAGTATAGGCCCCAAAGGGAGGCGGGGGGCCTCCTACAATGAGCAGTTCTTC; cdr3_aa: CASSIGPKGRRGASYNEQFF
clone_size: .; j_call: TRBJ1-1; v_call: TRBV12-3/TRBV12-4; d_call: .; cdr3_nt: TGTGCCAGCAGTTTCGGGGGGATTGCTTTCTTT; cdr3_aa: CASSFGGIAFF
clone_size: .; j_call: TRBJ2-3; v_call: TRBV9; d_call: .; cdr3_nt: TGTGCCAGCAGCGCGCAATCTGTGACAGATACGCAGTATTTT; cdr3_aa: CASSAQSVTDTQYF
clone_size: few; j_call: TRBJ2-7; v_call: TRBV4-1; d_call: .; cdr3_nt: TGCGCCAGCAGCCAGCATGTGGACTACCCCGAGCAGTACTTC; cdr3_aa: CASSQHVDYPEQYF
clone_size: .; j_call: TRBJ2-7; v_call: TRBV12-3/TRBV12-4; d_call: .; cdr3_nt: TGTGCCAGCAGCTTTCGACCCCATCACGAGCAGTACTTC; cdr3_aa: CASSFRPHHEQYF
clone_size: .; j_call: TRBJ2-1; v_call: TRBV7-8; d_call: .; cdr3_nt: TGTGCCAGCAGCTTAGGACGAAACAATGAGCAGTTCTTC; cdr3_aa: CASSLGRNNEQFF
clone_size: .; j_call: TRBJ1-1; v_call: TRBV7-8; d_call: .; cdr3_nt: TGTGCCAGCAGCTTACCCGGACAGTTTGAAGCTTTCTTT; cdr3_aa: CASSLPGQFEAFF
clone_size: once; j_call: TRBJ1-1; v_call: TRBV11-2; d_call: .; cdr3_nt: TGTGCCAGCAGCTTAGCCCCAGGGCCCAACACTGAAGCTTTCTTT; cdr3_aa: CASSLAPGPNTEAFF
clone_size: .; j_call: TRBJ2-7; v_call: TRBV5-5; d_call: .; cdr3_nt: TGTGCCAGCAGCGCCGGGTTTGGGACGGAGTCCTACGAGCAGTACTTC; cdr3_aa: CASSAGFGTESYEQYF
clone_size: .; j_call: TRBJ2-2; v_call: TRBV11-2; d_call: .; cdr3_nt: TGTGCCAGCCGACCTATGGGTGGGTTCGGGGAGCTGTTTTTT; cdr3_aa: CASRPMGGFGELFF
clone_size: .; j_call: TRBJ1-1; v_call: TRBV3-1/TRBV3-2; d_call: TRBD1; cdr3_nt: TGTGCCAGCAGCGACCGGGACAGGGGGCGCCAGGCCACTGAAGCTTTCTTT; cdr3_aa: CASSDRDRGRQATEAFF
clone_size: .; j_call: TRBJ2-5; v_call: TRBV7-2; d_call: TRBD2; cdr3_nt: TGTGCCAGCAGCTTCGGGGGGGCGCGAGAGACCCAGTACTTC; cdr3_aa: CASSFGGARETQYF
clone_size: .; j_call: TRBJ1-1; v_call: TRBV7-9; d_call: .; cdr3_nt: TGTGCCAGCAGCCCCTCGGGACACACTGAAGCTTTCTTT; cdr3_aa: CASSPSGHTEAFF
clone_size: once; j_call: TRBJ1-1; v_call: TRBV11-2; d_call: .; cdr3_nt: TGTGCCAGCAGCTTAGAAGTGAACACTGAAGCTTTCTTT; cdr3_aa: CASSLEVNTEAFF
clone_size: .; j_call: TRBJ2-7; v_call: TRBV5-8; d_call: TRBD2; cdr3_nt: TGTGCCAGCAGCGGGCGGGGCACTAGCGGGTTCTACGAGCAGTACTTC; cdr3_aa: CASSGRGTSGFYEQYF
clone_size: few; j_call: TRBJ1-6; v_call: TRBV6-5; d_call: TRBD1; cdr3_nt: TGTGCCAGCAGGGGGACAGGGATCTTAACCCTCCACTTT; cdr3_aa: CASRGTGILTLHF
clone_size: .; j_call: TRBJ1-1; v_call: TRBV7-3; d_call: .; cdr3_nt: TGTGCCAGCAGCAAGGGGGGGAACACTGAAGCTTTCTTT; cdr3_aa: CASSKGGNTEAFF
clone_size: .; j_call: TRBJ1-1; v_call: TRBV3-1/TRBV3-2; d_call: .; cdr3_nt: TGTGCCAGCAGCCCCCTCTCCGGGGGCATGAACACTGAAGCTTTCTTT; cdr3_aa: CASSPLSGGMNTEAFF
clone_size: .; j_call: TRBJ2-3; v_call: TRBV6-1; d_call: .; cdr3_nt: TGTGCCAGCAGCCCTAGCACAGATACGCAGTATTTT; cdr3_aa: CASSPSTDTQYF
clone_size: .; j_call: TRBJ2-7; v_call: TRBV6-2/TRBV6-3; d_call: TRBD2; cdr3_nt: TGTGCCAGCAGTTACGGGACTAGCGGATTGCTCGAGCAGTACTTC; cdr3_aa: CASSYGTSGLLEQYF
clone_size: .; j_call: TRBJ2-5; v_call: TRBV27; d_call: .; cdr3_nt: TGTGCCAGCAGTTTATCGTGGACCTCTGCCCAGTACTTC; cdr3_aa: CASSLSWTSAQYF
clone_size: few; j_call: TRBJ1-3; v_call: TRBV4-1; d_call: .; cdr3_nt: TGCGCCAGCAGCCAAGATTGGCCCGGGGCACGAAACACCATATATTTT; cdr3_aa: CASSQDWPGARNTIYF
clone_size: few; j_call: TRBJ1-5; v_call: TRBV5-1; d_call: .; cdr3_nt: TGCGCCAGCAGCTTGGACAGCAATCAGCCCCAGCATTTT; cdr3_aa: CASSLDSNQPQHF
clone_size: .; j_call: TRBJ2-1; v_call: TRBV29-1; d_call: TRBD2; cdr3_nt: TGCAGCGTTGGACCTAGCGGGAGAGACAATGAGCAGTTCTTC; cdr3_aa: CSVGPSGRDNEQFF
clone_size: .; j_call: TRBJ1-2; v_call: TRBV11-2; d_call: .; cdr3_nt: TGTGCCAGCAGCTTAGAACCAGGCCCAGTCTATGGCTACACCTTC; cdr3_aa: CASSLEPGPVYGYTF
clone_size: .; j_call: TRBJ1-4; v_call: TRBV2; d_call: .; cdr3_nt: TGTGCCAGCAGCAGGACAGAGAATGAAAAACTGTTTTTT; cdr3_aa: CASSRTENEKLFF
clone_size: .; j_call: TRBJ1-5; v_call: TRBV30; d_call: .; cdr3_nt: TGTGCCTGGAGTGTACGGGACAAGAATCAGCCCCAGCATTTT; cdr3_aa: CAWSVRDKNQPQHF
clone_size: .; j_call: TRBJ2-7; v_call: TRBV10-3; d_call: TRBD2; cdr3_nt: TGTGCCACCTTGGCTGCCGCGGGGGTGGAGCAGCAGTACTTC; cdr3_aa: CATLAAAGVEQQYF
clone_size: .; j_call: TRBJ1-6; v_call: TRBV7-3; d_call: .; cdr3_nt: TGTGCCAGCAGCTCCGCTACCGGGGAAAATTCACCCCTCCACTTT; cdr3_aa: CASSSATGENSPLHF
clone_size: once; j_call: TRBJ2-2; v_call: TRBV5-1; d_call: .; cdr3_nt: TGCGCCAGCAGCTTAATGGCACGAACGAACACCGGGGAGCTGTTTTTT; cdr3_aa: CASSLMARTNTGELFF
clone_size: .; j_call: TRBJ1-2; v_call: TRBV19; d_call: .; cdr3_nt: TGTGCCAGTAGTATCGAGACAGGAGCTAACTATGGCTACACCTTC; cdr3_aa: CASSIETGANYGYTF
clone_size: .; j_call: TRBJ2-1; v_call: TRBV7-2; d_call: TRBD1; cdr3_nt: TGTGCCAGCAGCGACCGAACAGGGGGTAACAATGAGCAGTTCTTC; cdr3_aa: CASSDRTGGNNEQFF
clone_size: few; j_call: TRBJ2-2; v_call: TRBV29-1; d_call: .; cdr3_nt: TGCAGCGTTCAAGTAGAGTCAGCTTTTAACACCGGGGAGCTGTTTTTT; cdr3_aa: CSVQVESAFNTGELFF
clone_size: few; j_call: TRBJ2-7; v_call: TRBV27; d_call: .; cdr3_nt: TGTGCCAGCATCAAACGCATGGGGTTCTGGGACGAGCAGTACTTC; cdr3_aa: CASIKRMGFWDEQYF
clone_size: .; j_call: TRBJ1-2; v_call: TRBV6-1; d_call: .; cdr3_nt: TGTGCCAGCAGTGAAGGAAGGGGTGAAGGCTACACCTTC; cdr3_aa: CASSEGRGEGYTF
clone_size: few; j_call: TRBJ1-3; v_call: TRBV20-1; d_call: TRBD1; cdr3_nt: TGCAGTGCTAGTACAGGGGTGGAAGGAAACACCATATATTTT; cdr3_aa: CSASTGVEGNTIYF
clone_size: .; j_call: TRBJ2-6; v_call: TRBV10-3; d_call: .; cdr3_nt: TGTGCCATCAGGAGGCCAGACTCTGGGGCCAACGTCCTGACTTTC; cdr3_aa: CAIRRPDSGANVLTF
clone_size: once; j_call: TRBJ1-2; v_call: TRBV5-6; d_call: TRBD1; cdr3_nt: TGTGCCAGCAGCGCCGCAGGGGGCGCGGGGGGCTACACCTTC; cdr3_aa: CASSAAGGAGGYTF
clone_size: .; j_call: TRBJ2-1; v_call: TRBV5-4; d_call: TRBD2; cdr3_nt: TGTGCCAGCAGCCGGGGGGGTATACTTCCCAATGAGCAGTTCTTC; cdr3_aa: CASSRGGILPNEQFF
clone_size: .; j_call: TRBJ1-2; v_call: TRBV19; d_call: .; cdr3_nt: TGTGCCAGTAGTATGGGGGGCGCGAAATCGTATGGCTACACCTTC; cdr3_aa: CASSMGGAKSYGYTF